The 17 T cell receptor beta chains below were found in one sample sequenced in a study of PD-1 blockade in classical Hodgkin lymphoma. Using immunoSEQ multiplex PCR, the repertoire was profiled, and TCRdb retains in-frame clones only, with some absent. Here the sample spans 29,000 or so clones, about 89% being singletons. Time point of the sample: newly diagnosed, previously untreated cHL patient sample. The study purified CD4+ T cells from thawed PBMCs using magnetic negative selection. The sequenced material came from CD4+ T cells from blood. The receptor set was obtained from a human donor with classical Hodgkin lymphoma.

J is TRBJ2-4 and V is TRBV6-5; 7 positions agree with TRBD2. V lost 9 bases to trimming and J lost 1 base; unmatched junction nucleotides: 3. Germline V lookup: CDR1 MNHEY, CDR2 SVGAGI. The CDR3 sequence is 13 residues long. The CDR3 region has the DNA TGTGCCAGTCGGGGGGTTGCCAAAAACATTCAGTACTTC. Amino acid sequence: CASRGVAKNIQYF.

The V call is TRBV18, the J call TRBJ2-1; possibly TRBD1 or TRBD2 for D (5 bases each). Between the trimmed V and J ends, which lost 3 bases and 7 bases, there was a span of 16 bases. The CDR3 runs to 15 residues. The germline V gene encodes CDR1 KGHSH and CDR2 LQKENI. CDR3 residues: CASSPWDGPANEQFF. In DNA, the CDR3 is TGTGCCAGCTCACCGTGGGACGGCCCGGCGAATGAGCAGTTCTTC. Looking up the rest from reference TRBV18 and TRBJ2-1 gives the full variable domain: NAGVMQNPRHLVRRRGQEARLRCSPMKGHSHVYWYRQLPEEGLKFMVYLQKENIIDESGMPKERFSAEFPKEGPSILRIQQVVRGDSAAYFCASSPWDGPANEQFFGPGTRLTVL.

This clone has only one observation. The chain employs TRBV18 and TRBJ2-7; weak D call: TRBD1 (6 bases). V lost 4 bases to trimming and J lost 4 bases, with 17 bases between them. Germline CDR1 is KGHSH and CDR2 is LQKENI. The CDR3 sequence is 15 residues long. CDR3 amino acids: CASSLGMGAGYEQYF. The CDR3 region has the DNA TGTGCCAGCTCACTAGGAATGGGGGCGGGTTACGAGCAGTACTTC.

This clone came up once. The V gene is TRBV4-1, the J gene TRBJ2-7; TRBD2 aligns across 11 bases. V shed 3 bases, J shed 1 base, and the junction held 8 bases outside the gene matches. Per the germline V gene, CDR1 is MGHRA and CDR2 is YSYEKL. The CDR3 consists of 17 residues. The CDR3, as DNA: TGCGCCAGCAGCCAGGCCGGGACTAGCGGATCTTCCTACGAGCAGTACTTC. This gives the protein CASSQAGTSGSSYEQYF.

V and J are TRBV18 and TRBJ2-7; 14 bases align to TRBD2. The germline V gene has CDR1 KGHSH and CDR2 LQKENI. The CDR3 has 16 residues. With 8 bases clipped from V and 6 bases from J, the junction kept 12 bases outside the gene matches. The CDR3 bases are TGTGCCAGCGCCGGGACTAGCGGGGGCCGGTCTCCCGAGCAGTACTTC. The encoded protein is CASAGTSGGRSPEQYF.

V gene TRBV19 combines with J gene TRBJ1-2; 7 nucleotides match TRBD1. CDR3 length: 15 residues. Germline V CDR1 and CDR2: LNHDA, SQIVND (reference sequence). The V gene end was trimmed by 2 bases and the J gene end by 5 bases; junction bases not matched to a gene: 8. The CDR3 reads CASSINIGTAYGYTF. CDR3 DNA: TGTGCCAGTAGTATAAATATCGGGACAGCTTATGGCTACACCTTC.

In regard to this clone: Distinct nucleotide sequences in the sample also encode this CDR3. V usage is TRBV5-1 and J usage is TRBJ1-1; 9 positions agree with TRBD1. The CDR3 is made up of 14 amino acids. V lost 4 bases to trimming and J lost 5 bases; unmatched junction nucleotides: 6. Germline V gene data show CDR1 as SGHRS and CDR2 as YFSETQ. As DNA, the CDR3 is TGCGCCAGCAGCGTGGACAGGGGTCGGACTGAAGCTTTCTTT. The encoded protein is CASSVDRGRTEAFF.

This chain connects TRBV5-5 to TRBJ1-3; the D gene is possibly TRBD1 (5 bases). CDR3 length equals 15 residues. V was pared by 0 bases and J by 0 bases, with 7 bases between. Germline CDR1 SGHKS, CDR2 YYEKEE (reference sequence). This chain's CDR3 is CASSLDRSSGNTIYF. The CDR3 nucleotides are TGTGCCAGCAGCTTGGACAGGAGCTCTGGAAACACCATATATTTT.

The rearrangement joins TRBV7-6 to TRBJ2-7; D may be TRBD2 (7 bases). Germline-derived CDR1 and CDR2 are SGHVS and FNYEAQ. The CDR3 is made up of 16 amino acids. V was shortened by 8 bases and J by 7 bases, with 27 bases between the two germline ends. CDR3 DNA sequence: TGTGCCAGCGCCCTAGATGGATTGGGAGGGGGGGATGAGCAGTACTTC. Encoded protein: CASALDGLGGGDEQYF. Combining the CDR3 with reference TRBV7-6 and TRBJ2-7 gives the whole variable domain GAGVSQSPRYKVTKRGQDVALRCDPISGHVSLYWYRQALGQGPEFLTYFNYEAQQDKSGLPNDRFSAERPEGSISTLTIQRTEQRDSAMYRCASALDGLGGGDEQYFGPGTRLTVT.

CDR3 nucleotides: TGTGCCAGCAGTTTAGTCGCAGGGCTTGAAGCTTTCTTT. It codes for CASSLVAGLEAFF. The chain uses TRBV28 and TRBJ1-1, with D tentatively TRBD1 (5 bases). The CDR3 length is 13 residues. With 2 bases removed from V and 7 bases from J, the gap between germline ends came to 11 bases. CDR1 is MDHEN, CDR2 SYDVKM, per germline. The full variable domain, in which reference TRBV28 and TRBJ1-1 provide the parts outside the CDR3, is DVKVTQSSRYLVKRTGEKVFLECVQDMDHENMFWYRQDPGLGLRLIYFSYDVKMKEKGDIPEGYSVSREKKERFSLILESASTNQTSMYLCASSLVAGLEAFFGQGTRLTVV.

This sequence joins TRBV7-9 and TRBJ2-1; D remains unclear. Trimming left V 5 bases short and J 0 bases short, with 5 bases between. The CDR3 loop spans 13 amino acids. The germline V gene has CDR1 SEHNR and CDR2 FQNEAQ (reference sequence). The CDR3 DNA is TGTGCCAGCAGCCCAAACTCCTACAATGAGCAGTTCTTC. As protein: CASSPNSYNEQFF.

The chain uses TRBV10-1 and TRBJ2-7, with a weak D call TRBD2 (5 bases). Germline CDR1 is WNHNN and CDR2 is SYGVQD (reference sequence). The V end was cut by 3 bases, the J end by 3 bases, with 12 bases between. The length of the CDR3 is 14 residues. CDR3 loop: CASSDEGRIYEQYF. CDR3 sequence (DNA): TGCGCCAGCAGTGATGAGGGCAGAATCTACGAGCAGTACTTC.

In DNA form, the CDR3 reads TGTGCCAGCAGCTTATGGGTGGGTAGCGGAGAAGAGACCCAGTACTTC. Its translation is CASSLWVGSGEETQYF. This chain joins TRBV11-1 and TRBJ2-5, with a possible D match to TRBD2 (6 bases). The germline V and J ends were trimmed by 2 bases and 3 bases, with 16 bases remaining between them. Germline V gene lookup returns CDR1 SGHAT and CDR2 FQDESV (reference sequence). The CDR3 runs 16 residues.

CDR3 sequence: CASSRSLGQGGNYGYTF. The CDR3 nucleotides read TGTGCCAGTAGTAGATCACTGGGACAGGGGGGTAACTATGGCTACACCTTC. This chain links TRBV19 with TRBJ1-2; 11 bases fit TRBD1. V lost 4 bases to trimming and J lost 1 base; unmatched junction nucleotides: 8. The length of the CDR3 is 17 residues. The germline gives CDR1 LNHDA, CDR2 SQIVND (reference sequence). The full variable domain, its missing parts supplied by reference TRBV19 and TRBJ1-2, is DGGITQSPKYLFRKEGQNVTLSCEQNLNHDAMYWYRQDPGQGLRLIYYSQIVNDFQKGDIAEGYSVSREKKESFPLTVTSAQKNPTAFYLCASSRSLGQGGNYGYTFGSGTRLTVV.

The chain combines TRBV29-1 with TRBJ2-7; the D call may be TRBD1 or TRBD2 (5 bases each). Germline V gene lookup returns CDR1 SQVTM and CDR2 ANQGSEA. Deletions cut 4 bases from V and 3 bases from J, with 13 bases between. The CDR3 is made up of 13 amino acids. The CDR3 nucleotides read TGCAGCGTTGTCGGGACGGACCTCTACGAGCAGTACTTC. This gives the protein CSVVGTDLYEQYF.

The CDR3 DNA reads TGTGCCAGCAGTCTCAGGGAGGAGCCCCAGCATTTT. It translates to CASSLREEPQHF. This chain links TRBV7-2 with TRBJ1-5, with D possibly matching TRBD1 (5 bases). This CDR3 has 12 amino acids. The germline V gene encodes CDR1 SGHTA and CDR2 FQGNSA. The V end lost 6 bases, the J end lost 8 bases, and 11 bases lay between the germline ends.

The V and J genes are TRBV5-1 and TRBJ2-2; D gene uncertain. V dropped 5 bases and J dropped 2 bases, with 10 bases sitting between them. Germline loops: CDR1 SGHRS, CDR2 YFSETQ. This CDR3 spans 14 amino acids. The CDR3 spells CASRRSVNTGELFF. The CDR3 DNA reads as TGCGCCAGCAGAAGAAGCGTTAACACCGGGGAGCTGTTTTTT. Drawing the rest from reference TRBV5-1 and TRBJ2-2, the complete variable domain is KAGVTQTPRYLIKTRGQQVTLSCSPISGHRSVSWYQQTPGQGLQFLFEYFSETQRNKGNFPGRFSGRQFSNSRSEMNVSTLELGDSALYLCASRRSVNTGELFFGEGSRLTVL.